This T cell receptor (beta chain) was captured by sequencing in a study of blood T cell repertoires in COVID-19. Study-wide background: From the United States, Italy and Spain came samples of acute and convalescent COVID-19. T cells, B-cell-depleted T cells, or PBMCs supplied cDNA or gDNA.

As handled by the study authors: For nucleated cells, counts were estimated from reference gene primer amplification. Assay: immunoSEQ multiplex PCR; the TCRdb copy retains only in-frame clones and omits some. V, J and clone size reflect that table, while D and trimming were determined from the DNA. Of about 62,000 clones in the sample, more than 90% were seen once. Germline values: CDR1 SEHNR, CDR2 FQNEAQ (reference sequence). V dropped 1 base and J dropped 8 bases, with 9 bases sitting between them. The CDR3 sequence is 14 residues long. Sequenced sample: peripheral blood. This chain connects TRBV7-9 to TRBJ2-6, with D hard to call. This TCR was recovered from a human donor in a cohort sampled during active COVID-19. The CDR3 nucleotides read TGTGCCAGCAGCTTAGAATTGGAGTCCAACGTCCTGACTTTC. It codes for CASSLELESNVLTF.